Here is one T cell receptor beta chain with its context. Individuals drawn from 20 to 30 US areas were about 18 to 89 years old. Clinical history as reported by participants underpinned cohort assignment. From germline, CDR1 is MDHEN and CDR2 SYDVKM. CDR3 length equals 14 residues. V shed 7 bases and J 3 bases; nucleotides not matched to a gene: 4. This sample stems from a study of blood T cell repertoires in COVID-19. Study in general: Whether acute or convalescent, the COVID-19 samples came from the United States, Italy and Spain. PBMCs, B-cell-depleted T cells, or T cells provided the cDNA or gDNA that made up the material.

Here immunoSEQ multiplex PCR was the method, and the copy in TCRdb shows in-frame clones only, minus some. Here the sample spans 200,000 to 300,000 clones, 88% being singletons. The sample consisted of PBMCs or T cells enriched from blood (not recorded which). The chain carries TRBV28 and TRBJ1-4; 8 nucleotides line up with TRBD1. The TCR comes from a woman aged 40 to 55 with acute COVID-19. For the CDR3, the DNA is TGTGCCAGCAACGGACAGGGACCTAATGAAAAACTGTTTTTT. This translates into CASNGQGPNEKLFF.